The 15 T cell receptor beta chains below all came from one sample that was sequenced in a study of brain T cells in children with intractable seizures. Clones were read by immunoSEQ multiplex PCR, and TCRdb kept only the in-frame ones, dropping some. Here the sample spans around 100,000 clones, approximately 94% being singletons. The sample here was peripheral blood, taken at surgery. These receptors were obtained from a boy under three years old with hemimegalencephaly and intractable seizures.

CDR3 region: CASGQTRGHKETQYF. The CDR3 DNA reads as TGTGCCAGCGGACAAACACGCGGCCATAAAGAGACCCAGTACTTC. The rearrangement links TRBV27 to TRBJ2-5, with a tentative D call TRBD1 (5 bases). The CDR3 is 15 residues long. The V and J ends lost 8 bases and 3 bases respectively, with 19 bases between them. Germline loops: CDR1 MNHEY, CDR2 SMNVEV (reference sequence).

The genes are TRBV2 and TRBJ2-7; D gene ambiguous. CDR3 length equals 13 residues. Trimming took 1 base from V and 1 from J, leaving 5 bases between them. Germline V gene data show CDR1 as SNHLY and CDR2 as FYNNEI. As DNA, the CDR3 is TGTGCCAGCAGTGAAGTTTTATCCTACGAGCAGTACTTC. Protein sequence: CASSEVLSYEQYF.

This clone was observed a handful of times. This rearrangement joins TRBV30 to TRBJ1-2; D might be TRBD1 (5 bases). Germline V CDR1 and CDR2: GTSNPN, SVGIG (reference sequence). CDR3 length equals 14 residues. Between the trimmed V and J ends, which lost 7 bases and 7 bases, there was a span of 22 bases. The CDR3 protein is CASDPHGGYIGYTF. The CDR3, as DNA: TGTGCCTCCGACCCTCATGGGGGATATATTGGCTACACCTTC.

The chain recombines TRBV5-4 with TRBJ2-7; possible D gene TRBD2, 7 bases. The V gene's germline CDR1 is SGHNT and CDR2 YYREEE (reference sequence). The CDR3 is 16 residues long. V was clipped by 0 bases and J by 3 bases, with 16 bases between them. CDR3 in DNA: TGTGCCAGCAGCTTGGCCGGGGGCGGGAGAGACTACGAGCAGTACTTC. The encoded protein is CASSLAGGGRDYEQYF. The entire variable domain, with the rest obtained from reference TRBV5-4 and TRBJ2-7, is as follows: ETGVTQSPTHLIKTRGQQVTLRCSSQSGHNTVSWYQQALGQGPQFIFQYYREEENGRGNFPPRFSGLQFPNYSSELNVNALELDDSALYLCASSLAGGGRDYEQYFGPGTRLTVT.

V gene TRBV18 combines with J gene TRBJ2-7; 7 nucleotides align to TRBD2. The J segment lost 4 bases and the V segment lost 5 bases, leaving 5 bases of the junction unmatched. CDR1 is KGHSH and CDR2 is LQKENI in the germline V gene. The CDR3 is made up of 13 amino acids. CDR3 sequence (DNA): TGTGCCAGCTCAGCTAGCGGTGGTTACGAGCAGTACTTC. It codes for CASSASGGYEQYF.

This CDR3 is CASRWQGGSEAFF. The CDR3 nucleotides read TGTGCCAGCAGGTGGCAGGGGGGATCTGAAGCTTTCTTT. V gene TRBV28 combines with J gene TRBJ1-1, with 7 bases that match TRBD1. CDR1 is MDHEN and CDR2 is SYDVKM in the germline V gene. The V segment lost 6 bases and the J segment 6 bases; nucleotides outside the gene matches: 7. CDR3 length: 13 amino acids. Complete variable domain (other parts from reference TRBV28 and TRBJ1-1): DVKVTQSSRYLVKRTGEKVFLECVQDMDHENMFWYRQDPGLGLRLIYFSYDVKMKEKGDIPEGYSVSREKKERFSLILESASTNQTSMYLCASRWQGGSEAFFGQGTRLTVV.

This chain links TRBV5-5 with TRBJ2-7, with 9 nucleotides matching TRBD1. CDR3 length: 14 residues. Germline V gene data show CDR1 as SGHKS and CDR2 as YYEKEE (reference sequence). V shed 2 bases, J shed 5 bases, and the junction held 5 bases outside the gene matches. The CDR3 protein is CASSFRDRADEQYF. CDR3 bases: TGTGCCAGCAGCTTCCGGGACAGGGCGGACGAGCAGTACTTC.

This chain connects TRBV5-4 to TRBJ2-3, with D possibly TRBD1 on 5 matching bases. The CDR3 covers 15 residues. The germline V gene has CDR1 SGHNT and CDR2 YYREEE (reference sequence). The V end was cut by 3 bases, the J end by 0 bases, with 11 bases between. The CDR3 spells CASSSATASTDTQYF. CDR3 sequence (DNA): TGTGCCAGCAGCTCCGCGACAGCTAGCACAGATACGCAGTATTTT. Full variable domain (missing parts from reference TRBV5-4 and TRBJ2-3): ETGVTQSPTHLIKTRGQQVTLRCSSQSGHNTVSWYQQALGQGPQFIFQYYREEENGRGNFPPRFSGLQFPNYSSELNVNALELDDSALYLCASSSATASTDTQYFGPGTRLTVL.

A single count supports this clone. This chain links TRBV6-1 with TRBJ2-1; D remains ambiguous. The CDR3 runs to 11 residues. V shed 3 bases and J shed 10 bases, with 7 bases lying between them. From germline, CDR1 is MNHNS and CDR2 SASEGT. The CDR3 loop reads CASSEVAEQFF. For the CDR3, the DNA is TGTGCCAGCAGTGAGGTGGCAGAGCAGTTCTTC.

J is TRBJ2-7 and V is TRBV4-2; possible D gene TRBD1, 5 bases. Deletions cut 1 base from V and 3 bases from J, with 13 bases between. Germline lookup yields CDR1 LGHNA and CDR2 YNFKEQ. The CDR3 runs to 15 residues. The chain's CDR3 is CASSQGGVGHYEQYF. Here the CDR3 DNA reads TGTGCCAGCAGCCAAGGTGGCGTAGGACACTACGAGCAGTACTTC.

The chain combines TRBV5-4 with TRBJ1-4; unclear D gene. This CDR3 is 16 amino acids long. Germline V gene lookup returns CDR1 SGHNT and CDR2 YYREEE (reference sequence). Trimming pared 0 bases from V and 0 bases from J, leaving 9 bases between. In nucleotides, the CDR3 is TGTGCCAGCAGCTTGGGTACGACCGCAACTAATGAAAAACTGTTTTTT. It is translated as CASSLGTTATNEKLFF.

CDR3 sequence (DNA): TGTGCCAGCAGCAAAGGACTTTATAGCAATCAGCCCCAGCATTTT. Protein sequence: CASSKGLYSNQPQHF. The V and J genes are TRBV6-5 and TRBJ1-5; the D is unclear. The CDR3 spans 15 residues. Trimming shortened V by 6 bases and J by 0 bases, and 12 bases separated the two germline ends. Germline V gives CDR1 MNHEY, CDR2 SVGAGI.

The J gene is TRBJ2-3, the V gene TRBV5-1; D ambiguous. Germline V gene sequence: CDR1 SGHRS, CDR2 YFSETQ. The ends were cut back, 4 bases at V and 0 bases at J, with 9 bases in the middle. The CDR3 has 14 amino acids. Written as DNA, the CDR3 is TGCGCCAGCAGCCCTCCGACTAGCACAGATACGCAGTATTTT. Its protein is CASSPPTSTDTQYF.

The CDR3 nucleotides read TGTGCCTGGAGAATTCGGTTCGATGCGAACACCGGGGAGCTGTTTTTT. Protein product: CAWRIRFDANTGELFF. The V call is TRBV30, the J call TRBJ2-2; no definite D call. CDR1 is GTSNPN and CDR2 is SVGIG in the germline V gene (reference sequence). The CDR3 is 16 amino acids. Trimming pared 3 bases from V and 0 bases from J, leaving 14 bases between.

J is TRBJ2-5 and V is TRBV18; D might be TRBD2 (5 bases). Germline CDR1 reads KGHSH; CDR2 reads LQKENI. V lost 2 bases and J lost 3, with 13 bases in between. The CDR3 loop spans 15 amino acids. This CDR3 is CASSPLVTGKETQYF. CDR3 bases: TGTGCCAGCTCACCATTGGTCACGGGGAAAGAGACCCAGTACTTC.